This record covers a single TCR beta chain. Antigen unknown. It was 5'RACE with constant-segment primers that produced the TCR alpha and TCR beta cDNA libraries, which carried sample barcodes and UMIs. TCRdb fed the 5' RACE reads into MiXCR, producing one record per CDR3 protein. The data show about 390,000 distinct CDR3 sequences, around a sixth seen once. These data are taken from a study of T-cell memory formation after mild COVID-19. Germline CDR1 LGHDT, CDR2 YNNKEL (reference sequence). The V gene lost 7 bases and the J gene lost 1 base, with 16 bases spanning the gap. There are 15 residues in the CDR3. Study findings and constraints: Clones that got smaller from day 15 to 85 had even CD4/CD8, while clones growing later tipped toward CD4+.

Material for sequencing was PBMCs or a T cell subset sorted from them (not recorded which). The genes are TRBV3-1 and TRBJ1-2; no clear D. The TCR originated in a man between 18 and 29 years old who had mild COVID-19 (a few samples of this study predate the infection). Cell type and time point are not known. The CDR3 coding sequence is TGTGCCAGCACCCATTCAGACCGTTATAACTATGGCTACACCTTC. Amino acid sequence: CASTHSDRYNYGYTF.